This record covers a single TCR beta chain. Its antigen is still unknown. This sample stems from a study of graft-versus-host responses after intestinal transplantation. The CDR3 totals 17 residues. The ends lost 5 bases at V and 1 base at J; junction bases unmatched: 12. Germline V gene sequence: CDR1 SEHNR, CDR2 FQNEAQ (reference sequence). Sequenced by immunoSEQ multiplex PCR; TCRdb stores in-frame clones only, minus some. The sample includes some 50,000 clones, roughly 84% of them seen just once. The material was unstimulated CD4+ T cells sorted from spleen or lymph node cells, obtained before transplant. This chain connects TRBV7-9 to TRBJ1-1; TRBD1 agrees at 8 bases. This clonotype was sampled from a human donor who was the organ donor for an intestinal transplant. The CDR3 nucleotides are TGTGCCAGCAGCCCGACAGGGGCGAAGTTATCGAACACTGAAGCTTTCTTT. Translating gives CASSPTGAKLSNTEAFF.